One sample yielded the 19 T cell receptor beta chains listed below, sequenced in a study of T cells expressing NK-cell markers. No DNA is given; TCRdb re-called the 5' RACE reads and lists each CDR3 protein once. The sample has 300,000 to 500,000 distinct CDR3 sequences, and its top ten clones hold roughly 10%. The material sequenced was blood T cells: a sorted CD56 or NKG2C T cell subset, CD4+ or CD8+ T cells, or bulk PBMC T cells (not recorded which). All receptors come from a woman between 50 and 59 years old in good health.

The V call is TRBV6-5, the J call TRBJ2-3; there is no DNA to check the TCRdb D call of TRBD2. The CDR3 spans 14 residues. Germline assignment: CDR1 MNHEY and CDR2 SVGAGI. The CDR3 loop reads CASRVLAGLDTQYF.

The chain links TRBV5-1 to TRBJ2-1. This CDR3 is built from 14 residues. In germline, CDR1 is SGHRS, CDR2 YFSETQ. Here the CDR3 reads CASSLAGGSLGQFF.

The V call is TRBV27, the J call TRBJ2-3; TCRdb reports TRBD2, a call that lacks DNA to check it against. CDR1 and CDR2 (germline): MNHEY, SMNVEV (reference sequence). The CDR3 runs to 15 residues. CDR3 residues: CASKTGTTNFDTQYF.

This CDR3 reads CASSPGGWNSPLHF. The gene calls are TRBV12-3 or TRBV12-4 and TRBJ1-6; TCRdb reports TRBD1, a call that lacks DNA to check it against. CDR3 length: 14 residues.

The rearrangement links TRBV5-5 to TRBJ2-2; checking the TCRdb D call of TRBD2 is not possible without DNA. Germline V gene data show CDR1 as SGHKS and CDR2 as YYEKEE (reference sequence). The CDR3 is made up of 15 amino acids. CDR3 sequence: CASSYRDLNTGELFF. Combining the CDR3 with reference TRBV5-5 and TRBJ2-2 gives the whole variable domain DAGVTQSPTHLIKTRGQQVTLRCSPISGHKSVSWYQQVLGQGPQFIFQYYEKEERGRGNFPDRFSARQFPNYSSELNVNALLLGDSALYLCASSYRDLNTGELFFGEGSRLTVL.

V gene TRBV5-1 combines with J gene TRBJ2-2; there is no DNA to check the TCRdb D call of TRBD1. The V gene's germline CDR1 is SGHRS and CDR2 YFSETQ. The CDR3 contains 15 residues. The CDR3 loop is CASSSGQGETGELFF. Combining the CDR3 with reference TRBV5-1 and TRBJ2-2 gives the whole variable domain KAGVTQTPRYLIKTRGQQVTLSCSPISGHRSVSWYQQTPGQGLQFLFEYFSETQRNKGNFPGRFSGRQFSNSRSEMNVSTLELGDSALYLCASSSGQGETGELFFGEGSRLTVL.

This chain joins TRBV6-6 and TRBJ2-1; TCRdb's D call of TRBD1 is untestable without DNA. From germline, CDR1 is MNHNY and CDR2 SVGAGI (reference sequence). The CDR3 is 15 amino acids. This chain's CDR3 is CATLGRTKQPNEQFF.

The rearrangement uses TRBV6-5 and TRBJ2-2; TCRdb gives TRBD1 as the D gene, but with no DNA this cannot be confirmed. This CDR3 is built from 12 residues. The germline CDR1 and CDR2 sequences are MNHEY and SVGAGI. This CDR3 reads CASNRAGGELFF.

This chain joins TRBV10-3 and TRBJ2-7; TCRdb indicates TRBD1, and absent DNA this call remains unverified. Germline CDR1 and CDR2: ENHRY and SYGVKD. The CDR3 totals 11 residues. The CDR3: CATSGDNEQYF.

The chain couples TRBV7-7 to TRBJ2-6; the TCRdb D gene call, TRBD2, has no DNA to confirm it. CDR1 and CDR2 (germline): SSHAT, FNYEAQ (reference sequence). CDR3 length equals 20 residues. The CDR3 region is CASSLYPGDSIPSGANVLTF.

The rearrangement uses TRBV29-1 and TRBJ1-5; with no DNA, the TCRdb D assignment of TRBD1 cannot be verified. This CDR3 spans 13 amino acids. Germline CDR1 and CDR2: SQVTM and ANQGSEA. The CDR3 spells CSARGSNNQPQHF.

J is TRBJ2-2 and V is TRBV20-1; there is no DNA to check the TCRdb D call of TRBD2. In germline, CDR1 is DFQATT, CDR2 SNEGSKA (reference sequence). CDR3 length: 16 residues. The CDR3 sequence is CSAGLAGPTNTGELFF.

CDR3 region: CASSLGGRGPRIADTQYF. The rearrangement links TRBV7-6 to TRBJ2-3; without DNA, the TCRdb call of TRBD2 cannot be checked. The CDR3 consists of 18 residues. Germline CDR1 and CDR2: SGHVS and FNYEAQ.

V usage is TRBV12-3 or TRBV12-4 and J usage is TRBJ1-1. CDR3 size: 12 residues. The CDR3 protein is CASPSPREEAFF.

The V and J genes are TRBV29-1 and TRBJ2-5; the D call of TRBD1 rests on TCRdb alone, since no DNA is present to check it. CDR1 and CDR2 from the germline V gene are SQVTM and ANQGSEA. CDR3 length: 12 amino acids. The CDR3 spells CSVLGTDKTQYF.

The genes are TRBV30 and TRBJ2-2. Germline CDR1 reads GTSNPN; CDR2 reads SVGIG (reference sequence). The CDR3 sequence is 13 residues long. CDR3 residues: CAWSVIDTGELFF.

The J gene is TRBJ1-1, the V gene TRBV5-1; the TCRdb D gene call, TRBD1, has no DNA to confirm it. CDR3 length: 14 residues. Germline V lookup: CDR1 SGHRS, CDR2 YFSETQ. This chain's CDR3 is CASSRTGQGAEAFF.

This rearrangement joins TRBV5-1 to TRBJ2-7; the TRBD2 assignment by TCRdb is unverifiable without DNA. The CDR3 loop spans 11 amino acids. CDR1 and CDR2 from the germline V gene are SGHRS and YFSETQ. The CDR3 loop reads CASSLELEWYF.

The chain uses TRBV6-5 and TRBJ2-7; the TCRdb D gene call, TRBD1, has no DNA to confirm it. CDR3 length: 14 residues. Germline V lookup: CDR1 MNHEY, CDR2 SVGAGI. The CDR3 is CASSYEGTAYEQYF.